This T cell receptor (beta chain) emerged from a study of Ad26.COV2.S vaccination and SARS-CoV-2 variants. Turning to the study itself: Into the muscle, Ad26.COV2.S was dosed once or twice, 56 days apart. Findings and caveats of the study: People who got the vaccine had more spike-specific TCR breadth than people who got placebo. Researchers cautioned that TCR breadth and depth analyses may have underestimated total T cell responses.

Documented treatment: 19 received Ad26.COV2.S at low or high dose, single or two shots; several received placebo; per-sample allocation not given. After the first vaccine or placebo injection, samples were drawn on day 63. Concerning this clone: The antigen is undetermined.

CDR1 is KGHSH, CDR2 LQKENI, per germline. Trimming left V 3 bases short and J 6 bases short, with 11 bases between. CDR3 length: 13 amino acids. Only in-frame clones appear in the TCRdb table, and some are missing; sequencing was by immunoSEQ multiplex PCR. The table includes about 350,000 clones, around 89% detected once. Sequencing used peripheral blood, obtained in a trial of Ad26.COV2.S vaccine versus placebo. The clonotype originates from a person aged 18-60 years who received the Ad26.COV2.S COVID-19 vaccine or a placebo. V and J are TRBV18 and TRBJ1-1, with TRBD1 as a possible D gene (5 bases). In nucleotides, the CDR3 is TGTGCCAGCTCACCCGGGGGGTCGGCTGAAGCTTTCTTT. Its protein is CASSPGGSAEAFF.